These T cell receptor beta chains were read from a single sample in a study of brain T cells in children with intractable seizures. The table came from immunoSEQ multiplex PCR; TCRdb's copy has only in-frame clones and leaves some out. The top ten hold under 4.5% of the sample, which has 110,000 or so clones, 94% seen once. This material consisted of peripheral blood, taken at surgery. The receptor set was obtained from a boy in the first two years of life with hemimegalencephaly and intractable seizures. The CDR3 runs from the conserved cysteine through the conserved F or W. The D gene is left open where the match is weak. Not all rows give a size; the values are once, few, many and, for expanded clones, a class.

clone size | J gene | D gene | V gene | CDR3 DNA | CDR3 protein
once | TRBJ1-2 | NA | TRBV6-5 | TGTGCCAGCAGTTACTCGAGTGACCCCTATGGCTACACCTTC | CASSYSSDPYGYTF
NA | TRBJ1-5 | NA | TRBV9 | TGTGCCAGCAGCGGGGGGCAGGAACATCAGCCCCAGCATTTT | CASSGGQEHQPQHF
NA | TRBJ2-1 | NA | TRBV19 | TGTGCCAGTAGTACTACTAGCCCCAGCTCCTACAATGAGCAGTTCTTC | CASSTTSPSSYNEQFF
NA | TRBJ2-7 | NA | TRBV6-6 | TGTGCCAGCAGTTACTCGGGGCCCTACGAGCAGTACTTC | CASSYSGPYEQYF
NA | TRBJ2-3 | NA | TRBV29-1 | TGCAGCGTTGGACGGGTTCTCACGGATACGCAGTATTTT | CSVGRVLTDTQYF
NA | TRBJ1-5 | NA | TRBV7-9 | TGTGCCAGCAGCTTACTGGAGGGGAGCAATCAGCCCCAGCATTTT | CASSLLEGSNQPQHF
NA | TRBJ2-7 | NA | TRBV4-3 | TGCGCCAGCAGCCAGCCGGGACCCGGAACGGACGAGCAGTACTTC | CASSQPGPGTDEQYF
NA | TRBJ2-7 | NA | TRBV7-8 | TGTGCCAGCAGCTCCGGGACAAGGTCCTACGAGCAGTACTTC | CASSSGTRSYEQYF
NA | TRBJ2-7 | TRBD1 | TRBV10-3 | TGTGCCATCAGCCGGGACAGGTTCGAGCAGTACTTC | CAISRDRFEQYF
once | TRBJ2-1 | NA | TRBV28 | TGTGCCAGCAGTTTATCAGGGCAGGTCTTGAATGAGCAGTTCTTC | CASSLSGQVLNEQFF
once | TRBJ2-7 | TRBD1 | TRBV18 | TGTGCCAGCTCGCCCGACAGGGCCTACGAGCAGTACTTC | CASSPDRAYEQYF
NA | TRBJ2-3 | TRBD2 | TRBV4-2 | TGTGCCAGCAGCCAAGATCCTGGGACTAACGGGAGGAACACAGATACGCAGTATTTT | CASSQDPGTNGRNTDTQYF
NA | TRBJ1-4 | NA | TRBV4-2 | TGTGCCAGCAGCCAAGATTCCCAGATTTTGGGTAAAAATGAAAAACTGTTTTTT | CASSQDSQILGKNEKLFF
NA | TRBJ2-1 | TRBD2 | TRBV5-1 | TGCGCCAGCAGCTTGGCGGGAGGTGAGCAGTTCTTC | CASSLAGGEQFF
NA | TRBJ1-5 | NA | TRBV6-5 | TGTGCCAGCAGTTTCGGGGGCGCTGATCAGCCCCAGCATTTT | CASSFGGADQPQHF
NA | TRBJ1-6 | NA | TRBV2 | TGTGCCAGCAGACTTACAGGGACGGGGTATAATTCACCCCTCCACTTT | CASRLTGTGYNSPLHF
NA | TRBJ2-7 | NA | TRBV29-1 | TGCAGCGTTGAAGGGACACCTGGAGCCCCATACGAGCAGTACTTC | CSVEGTPGAPYEQYF
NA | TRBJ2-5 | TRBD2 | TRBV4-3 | TGCGCCAGCAGCCAGGAGCCCACTAGCGGGAGAGGTGGGGGAGAGACCCAGTACTTC | CASSQEPTSGRGGGETQYF
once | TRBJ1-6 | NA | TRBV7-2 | TGTGCCAGCAGCCTCGGCGGTTTTTCGGGGGATTCACCCCTCCACTTT | CASSLGGFSGDSPLHF
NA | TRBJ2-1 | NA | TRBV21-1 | TGTGCCAGCATCACGGCCTCATACTCCTACAATGAGCAGTTCTTC | CASITASYSYNEQFF
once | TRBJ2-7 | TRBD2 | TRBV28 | TGTGCCAGCAGTGCACGACTAGCGGGAGTGGGGGAGCAGTACTTC | CASSARLAGVGEQYF
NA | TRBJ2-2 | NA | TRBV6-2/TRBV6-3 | TGTGCCAGCAGCCACCCCACCGGGGAGCTGTTTTTT | CASSHPTGELFF
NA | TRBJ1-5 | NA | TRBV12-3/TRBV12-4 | TGTGCCAGCAGTTTCGGCAGCAATCAGCCCCAGCATTTT | CASSFGSNQPQHF
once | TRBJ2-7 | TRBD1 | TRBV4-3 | TGCGCCGCGGTCCGAGACAGGGTGCTTCCCGGCCCAGAGCAGTACTTC | CAAVRDRVLPGPEQYF
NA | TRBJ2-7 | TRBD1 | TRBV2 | TGTGCCAGCAAGGGGTTCGGACAGGGAGACCTCGAGCAGTACTTC | CASKGFGQGDLEQYF
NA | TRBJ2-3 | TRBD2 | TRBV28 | TGTGCCAGCAGTTATGTAGGGCTAGCGGGACCAGATACGCAGTATTTT | CASSYVGLAGPDTQYF
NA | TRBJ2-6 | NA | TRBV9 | TGTGCCAGCAGCGTAGCTTGGTCGGCAGGAGGGGCCCCTGGGGCCAACGTCCTGACTTTC | CASSVAWSAGGAPGANVLTF
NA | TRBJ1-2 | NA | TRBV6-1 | TGTGCCAGCAGTGAAGCCGGGAGGAACTATGGCTACACCTTC | CASSEAGRNYGYTF
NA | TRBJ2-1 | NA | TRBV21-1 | TGTGCCAGCAGCAAAGGAGACAGCCGCTCCTACAATGAGCAGTTCTTC | CASSKGDSRSYNEQFF
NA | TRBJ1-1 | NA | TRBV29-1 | TGCAGCGTTGACAGGGGCGGGAACACTGAAGCTTTCTTT | CSVDRGGNTEAFF
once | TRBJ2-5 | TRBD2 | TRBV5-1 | TGCGCCAGCAGCTTTCGGACTAGCGGGATCCACCAAGAGACCCAGTACTTC | CASSFRTSGIHQETQYF
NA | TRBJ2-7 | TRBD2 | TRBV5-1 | TGCGCCAGCAGCCCGGGACTAGCGGGACCCTACGAGCAGTACTTC | CASSPGLAGPYEQYF
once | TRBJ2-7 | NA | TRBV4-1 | TGCGCCAGCAGCCAAGCTGGACCGCGTGGGTACGAGCAGTACTTC | CASSQAGPRGYEQYF
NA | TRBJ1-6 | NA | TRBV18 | TGTGCCAGCTCACCGTCGAGCGCGTATAATTCACCCCTCCACTTT | CASSPSSAYNSPLHF
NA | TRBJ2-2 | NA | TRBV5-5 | TGTGCCAGCAGCTTGGGGTACAGGCCCGCCGGGGAGCTGTTTTTT | CASSLGYRPAGELFF
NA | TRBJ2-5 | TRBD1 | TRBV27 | TGTGCCAGCAGTTTAGTCGGCAGGGGGCGAGAGACCCAGTACTTC | CASSLVGRGRETQYF
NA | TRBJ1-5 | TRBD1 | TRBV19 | TGTGCCAGTAGTATTAATAGGGGGCCGCAGCCCCAGCATTTT | CASSINRGPQPQHF
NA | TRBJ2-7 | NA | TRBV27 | TGTGCCAGCAGTTCCAACCCCCGGCCCTCCCCAGAGCTGTACTTC | CASSSNPRPSPELYF
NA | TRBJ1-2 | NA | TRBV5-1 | TGCGCCAGCTCCCCGGGGCGCGACTATGGCTACACCTTC | CASSPGRDYGYTF
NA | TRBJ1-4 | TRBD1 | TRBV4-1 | TGCGCCAGCAGCCCTCAGGGGGGACGAAGAGAAAAACTGTTTTTT | CASSPQGGRREKLFF
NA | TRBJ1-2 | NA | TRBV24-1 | TGTGCCACCAGTGATTTGAAAGCGGGCGGCGGCTACACCTTC | CATSDLKAGGGYTF
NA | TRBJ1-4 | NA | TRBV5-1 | TGCGCCAGCAGCTTGGCAGGGAAAGCTAATGAAAAACTGTTTTTT | CASSLAGKANEKLFF
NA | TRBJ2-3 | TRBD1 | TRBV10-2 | TGCGCCAGCAGTCCCGGGACAGGGGGGACAGATACGCAGTATTTT | CASSPGTGGTDTQYF
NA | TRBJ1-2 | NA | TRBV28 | TGTGCCAGCAGTACCCGTGGGGGTGGGTATGGCTACACCTTC | CASSTRGGGYGYTF
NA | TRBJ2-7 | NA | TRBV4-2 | TGTGCCAGCAGCCAAGAACCCGCCCCTGTGCAGTACTTC | CASSQEPAPVQYF
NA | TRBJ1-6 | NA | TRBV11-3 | TGTGCCAGCAGCTTAGATTCCCGGGGGGGTTTAAATCGTTCACCCCTCCACTTT | CASSLDSRGGLNRSPLHF
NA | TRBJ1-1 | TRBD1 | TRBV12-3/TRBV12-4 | TGTGCCAGCAGTTTCAGGGGGCGTGAAGCTTTCTTT | CASSFRGREAFF
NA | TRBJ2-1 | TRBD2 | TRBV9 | TGTGCCAGCAGCGTAGGACTAGCGGGAGTAACCGAGCAGTTCTTC | CASSVGLAGVTEQFF
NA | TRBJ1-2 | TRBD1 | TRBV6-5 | TGTGCCAGCAGTTACGGGACAGGGGGCTTTGATGGCTACACCTTC | CASSYGTGGFDGYTF
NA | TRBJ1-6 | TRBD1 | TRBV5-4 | TGTGCCAGCAGCTCAACAGGGGGCGTCTCCTATAATTCACCCCTCCACTTT | CASSSTGGVSYNSPLHF
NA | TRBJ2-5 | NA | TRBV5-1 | TGCGCCAGCACGTCAAGGGGGGATCAAGAGACCCAGTACTTC | CASTSRGDQETQYF
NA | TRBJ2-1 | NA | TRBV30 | TGTGCCTGGAGTGTACTTGAGCGTGAGCAGTTCTTC | CAWSVLEREQFF
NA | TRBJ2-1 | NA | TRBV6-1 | TGTGCCAGCAGTGAGACGCGGGCGAACAATGAGCAGTTCTTC | CASSETRANNEQFF